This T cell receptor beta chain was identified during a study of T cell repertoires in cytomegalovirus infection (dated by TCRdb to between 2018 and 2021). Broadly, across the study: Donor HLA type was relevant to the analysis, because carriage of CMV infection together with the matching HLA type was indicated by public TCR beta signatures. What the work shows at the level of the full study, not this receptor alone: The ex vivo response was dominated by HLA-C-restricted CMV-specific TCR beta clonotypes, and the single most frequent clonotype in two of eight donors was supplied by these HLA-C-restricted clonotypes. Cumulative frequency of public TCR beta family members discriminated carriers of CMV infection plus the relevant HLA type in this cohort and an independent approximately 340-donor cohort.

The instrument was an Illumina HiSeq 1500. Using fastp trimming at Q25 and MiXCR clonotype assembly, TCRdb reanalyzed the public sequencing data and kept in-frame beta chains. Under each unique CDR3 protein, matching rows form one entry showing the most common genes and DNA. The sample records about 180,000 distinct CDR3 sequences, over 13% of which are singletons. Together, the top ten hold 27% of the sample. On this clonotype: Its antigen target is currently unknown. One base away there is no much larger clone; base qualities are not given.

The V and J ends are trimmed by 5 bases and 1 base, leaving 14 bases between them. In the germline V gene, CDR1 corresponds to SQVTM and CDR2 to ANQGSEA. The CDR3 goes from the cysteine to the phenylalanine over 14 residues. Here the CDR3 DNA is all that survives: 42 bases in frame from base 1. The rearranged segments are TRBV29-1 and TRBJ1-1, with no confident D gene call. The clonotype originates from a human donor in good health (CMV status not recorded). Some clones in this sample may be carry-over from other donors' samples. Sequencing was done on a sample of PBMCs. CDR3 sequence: CSVTGRVSNTEAFF. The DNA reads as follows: TGCAGCGTTACGGGCAGAGTCTCGAACACTGAAGCTTTCTTT. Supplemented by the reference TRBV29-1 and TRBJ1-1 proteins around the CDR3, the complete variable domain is SAVISQKPSRDICQRGTSLTIQCQVDSQVTMMFWYRQQPGQSLTLIATANQGSEATYESGFVIDKFPISRPNLTFSTLTVSNMSPEDSSIYLCSVTGRVSNTEAFFGQGTRLTVV.